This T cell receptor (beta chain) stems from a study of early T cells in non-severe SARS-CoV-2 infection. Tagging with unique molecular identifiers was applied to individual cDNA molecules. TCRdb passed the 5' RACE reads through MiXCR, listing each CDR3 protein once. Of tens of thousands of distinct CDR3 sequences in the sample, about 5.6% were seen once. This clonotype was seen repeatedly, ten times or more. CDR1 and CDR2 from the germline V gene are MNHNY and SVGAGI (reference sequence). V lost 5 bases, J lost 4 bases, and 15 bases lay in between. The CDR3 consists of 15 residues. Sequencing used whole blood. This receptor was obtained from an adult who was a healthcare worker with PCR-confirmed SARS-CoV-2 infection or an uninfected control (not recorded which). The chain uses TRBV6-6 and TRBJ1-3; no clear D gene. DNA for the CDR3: TGTGCCAGCAGTCGCGGGGTAGCCTCCGGAAACACCATATATTTT. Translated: CASSRGVASGNTIYF.